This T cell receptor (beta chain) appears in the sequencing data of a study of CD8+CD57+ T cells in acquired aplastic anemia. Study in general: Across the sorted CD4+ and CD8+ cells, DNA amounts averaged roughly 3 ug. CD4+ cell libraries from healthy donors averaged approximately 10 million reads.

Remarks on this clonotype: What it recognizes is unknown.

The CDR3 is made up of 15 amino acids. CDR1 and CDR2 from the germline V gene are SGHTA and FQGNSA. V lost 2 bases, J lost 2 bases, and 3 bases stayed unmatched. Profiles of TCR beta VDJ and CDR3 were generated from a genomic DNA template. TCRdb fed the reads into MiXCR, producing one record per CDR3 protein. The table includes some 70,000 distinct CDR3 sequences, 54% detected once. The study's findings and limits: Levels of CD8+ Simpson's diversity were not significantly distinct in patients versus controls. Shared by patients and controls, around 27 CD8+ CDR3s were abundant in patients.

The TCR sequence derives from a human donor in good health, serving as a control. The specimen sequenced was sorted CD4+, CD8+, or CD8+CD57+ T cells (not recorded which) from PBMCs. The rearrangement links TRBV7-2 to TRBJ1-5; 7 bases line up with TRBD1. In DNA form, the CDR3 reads TGTGCCAGCAGCTTAAGACAGGGAGGCAATCAGCCCCAGCATTTT. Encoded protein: CASSLRQGGNQPQHF.